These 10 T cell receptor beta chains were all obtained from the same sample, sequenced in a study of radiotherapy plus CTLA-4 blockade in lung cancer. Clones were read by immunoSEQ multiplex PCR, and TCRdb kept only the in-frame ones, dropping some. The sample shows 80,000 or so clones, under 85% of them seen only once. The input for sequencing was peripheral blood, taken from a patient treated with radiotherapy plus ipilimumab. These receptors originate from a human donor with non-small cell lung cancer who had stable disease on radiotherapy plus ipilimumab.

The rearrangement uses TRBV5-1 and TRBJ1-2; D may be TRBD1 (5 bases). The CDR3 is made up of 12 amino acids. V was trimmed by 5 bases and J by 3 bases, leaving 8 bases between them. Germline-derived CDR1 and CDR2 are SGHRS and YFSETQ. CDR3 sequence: CASRGDDYGYTF. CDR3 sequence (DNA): TGCGCCAGCAGAGGGGACGACTATGGCTACACCTTC.

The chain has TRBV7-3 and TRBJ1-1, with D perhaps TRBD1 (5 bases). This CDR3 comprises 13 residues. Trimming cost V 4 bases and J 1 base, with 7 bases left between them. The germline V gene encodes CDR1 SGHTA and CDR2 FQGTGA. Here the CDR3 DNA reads TGTGCCAGCAGCTACCAGGGGAACACTGAAGCTTTCTTT. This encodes CASSYQGNTEAFF. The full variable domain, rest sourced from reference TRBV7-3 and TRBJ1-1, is GAGVSQTPSNKVTEKGKYVELRCDPISGHTALYWYRQSLGQGPEFLIYFQGTGAADDSGLPNDRFFAVRPEGSVSTLKIQRTERGDSAVYLCASSYQGNTEAFFGQGTRLTVV.

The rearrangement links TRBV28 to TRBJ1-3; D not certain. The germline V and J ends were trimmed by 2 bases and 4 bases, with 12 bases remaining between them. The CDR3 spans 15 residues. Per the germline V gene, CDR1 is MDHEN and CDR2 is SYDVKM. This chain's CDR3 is CASSLGVVAGNTIYF. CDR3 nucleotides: TGTGCCAGCAGTTTAGGAGTAGTAGCGGGAAACACCATATATTTT.

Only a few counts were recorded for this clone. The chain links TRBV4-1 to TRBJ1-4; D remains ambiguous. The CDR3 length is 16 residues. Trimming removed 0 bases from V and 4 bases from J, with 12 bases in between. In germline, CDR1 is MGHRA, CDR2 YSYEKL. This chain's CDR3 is CASSQDRDSINEKLFF. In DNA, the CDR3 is TGCGCCAGCAGCCAAGATAGGGATTCCATTAATGAAAAACTGTTTTTT.

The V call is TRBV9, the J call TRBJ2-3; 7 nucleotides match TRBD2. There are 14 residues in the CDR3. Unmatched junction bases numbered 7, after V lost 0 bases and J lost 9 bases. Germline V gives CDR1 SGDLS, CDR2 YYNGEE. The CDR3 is CASSVASRAGTQYF. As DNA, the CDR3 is TGTGCCAGCAGCGTAGCTTCCCGAGCGGGGACGCAGTATTTT.

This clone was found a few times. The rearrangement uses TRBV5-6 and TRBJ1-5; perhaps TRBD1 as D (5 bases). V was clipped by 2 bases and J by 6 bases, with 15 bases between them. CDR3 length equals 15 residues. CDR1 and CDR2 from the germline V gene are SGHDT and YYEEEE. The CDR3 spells CASSLGDGFTQPQHF. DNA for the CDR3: TGTGCCAGCAGCTTAGGGGACGGTTTCACTCAGCCCCAGCATTTT.

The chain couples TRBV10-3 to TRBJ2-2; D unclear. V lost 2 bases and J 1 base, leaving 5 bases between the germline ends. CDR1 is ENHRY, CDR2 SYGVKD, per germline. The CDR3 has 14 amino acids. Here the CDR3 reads CAISELQNTGELFF. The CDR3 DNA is TGTGCCATCAGTGAGCTCCAGAACACCGGGGAGCTGTTTTTT.

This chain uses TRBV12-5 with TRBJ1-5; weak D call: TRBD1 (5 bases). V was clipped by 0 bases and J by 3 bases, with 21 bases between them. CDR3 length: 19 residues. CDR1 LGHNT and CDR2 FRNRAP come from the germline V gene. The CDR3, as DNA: TGTGCTAGTGGTTTGGTACCATCCAGGGCGATAATAAACAATCAGCCCCAGCATTTT. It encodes CASGLVPSRAIINNQPQHF. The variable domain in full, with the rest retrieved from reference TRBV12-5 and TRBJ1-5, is DARVTQTPRHKVTEMGQEVTMRCQPILGHNTVFWYRQTMMQGLELLAYFRNRAPLDDSGMPKDRFSAEMPDATLATLKIQPSEPRDSAVYFCASGLVPSRAIINNQPQHFGDGTRLSIL.

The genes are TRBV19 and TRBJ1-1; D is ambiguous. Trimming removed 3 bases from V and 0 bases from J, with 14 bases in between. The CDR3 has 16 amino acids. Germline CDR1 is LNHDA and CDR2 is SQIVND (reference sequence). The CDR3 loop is CASSITPARVNTEAFF. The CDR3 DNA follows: TGTGCCAGTAGTATCACGCCAGCCCGCGTGAACACTGAAGCTTTCTTT. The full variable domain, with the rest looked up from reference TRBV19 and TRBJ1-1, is DGGITQSPKYLFRKEGQNVTLSCEQNLNHDAMYWYRQDPGQGLRLIYYSQIVNDFQKGDIAEGYSVSREKKESFPLTVTSAQKNPTAFYLCASSITPARVNTEAFFGQGTRLTVV.

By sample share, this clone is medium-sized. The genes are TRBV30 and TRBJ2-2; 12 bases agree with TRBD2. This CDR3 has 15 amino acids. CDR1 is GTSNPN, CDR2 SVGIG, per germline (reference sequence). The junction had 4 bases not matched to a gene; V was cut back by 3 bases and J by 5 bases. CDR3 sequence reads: CAWRGLAGETGELFF. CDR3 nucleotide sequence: TGTGCCTGGAGGGGACTAGCGGGTGAAACCGGGGAGCTGTTTTTT.